This passage covers 24 T cell receptor beta chains from one sample sequenced in a study of blood T cell repertoires in COVID-19 (dated by TCRdb to the early 2020s). The library was made by the immunoSEQ multiplex PCR assay. As stored in TCRdb, this immuneACCESS dataset retains in-frame rearrangements with V and J assigned. A fraction of the clones does not appear; measured against another copy, unresolved V genes explain less than half of the discrepancy, and the remainder lacks a known reason. The sample table shows 130,000 to 150,000 clones, and approximately 89% are seen once. The top ten clones comprise around 1.6% of the sample. Sequenced material: peripheral blood. The receptors shown here come from a human donor in a cohort sampled during active COVID-19.

This sequence joins TRBV18 and TRBJ2-5; tentative D call: TRBD2 (6 bases). V lost 6 bases and J lost 2, with 10 bases in between. Germline V CDR1 and CDR2: KGHSH, LQKENI. The CDR3 contains 13 residues. CDR3 sequence: CASSPSGQETQYF. The CDR3 bases are TGTGCCAGCTCCCCCAGCGGGCAAGAGACCCAGTACTTC.

The V call is TRBV14, the J call TRBJ1-1; D unclear. This CDR3 is 14 amino acids long. V was trimmed by 5 bases and J by 3 bases, leaving 13 bases between them. CDR1 SGHDN and CDR2 FVKESK come from the germline V gene. The CDR3 loop reads CASSLVRTDTEAFF. The DNA of the CDR3 is TGTGCCAGCAGCTTAGTAAGAACGGACACTGAAGCTTTCTTT.

The chain links TRBV6-2 or TRBV6-3 to TRBJ1-5; D ambiguous. The CDR3 sequence is 14 residues long. Trimming cost V 7 bases and J 0 bases, with 10 bases left between them. The germline V gene encodes CDR1 MNHEY and CDR2 SVGEGT. The CDR3 sequence is CASTPLVSNQPQHF. In DNA, the CDR3 is TGTGCCAGCACCCCTCTAGTTAGCAATCAGCCCCAGCATTTT.

The V call is TRBV15, the J call TRBJ2-2, with 11 bases that match TRBD2. The trim removed 0 bases at V and 4 bases at J, leaving 1 base unmatched. The CDR3 contains 16 residues. Germline V gives CDR1 LNHNV, CDR2 YYDKDF (reference sequence). The CDR3 DNA is TGTGCCACCAGCAGAGACCTAGCGGGGGGCACCGGGGAGCTGTTTTTT. The encoded protein is CATSRDLAGGTGELFF.

The V and J genes are TRBV7-9 and TRBJ1-4; 7 bases fit TRBD1. V gave up 5 bases and J gave up 0 bases; unmatched junction bases: 0. Germline V gene data show CDR1 as SEHNR and CDR2 as FQNEAQ (reference sequence). This CDR3 has 14 residues. DNA for the CDR3: TGTGCCAGCAGCGGGACAGCAACTAATGAAAAACTGTTTTTT. Translated, it gives CASSGTATNEKLFF.

This chain connects TRBV6-4 to TRBJ2-2; no firm D call. Germline V lookup: CDR1 MRHNA, CDR2 SNTAGT. The ends were cut back, 5 bases at V and 8 bases at J, with 12 bases in the middle. The CDR3 runs to 13 residues. The CDR3 protein is CASSRGTSGELFF. The CDR3 nucleotides are TGTGCCAGCAGTAGAGGAACGTCTGGGGAGCTGTTTTTT.

Written as DNA, the CDR3 is TGCAGCGCCCAGGGGGCCAATGGGGCCAACGTCCTGACTTTC. Translated: CSAQGANGANVLTF. This chain uses TRBV29-1 with TRBJ2-6; 8 bases map to TRBD1. Looked up from germline, CDR1 is SQVTM and CDR2 is ANQGSEA. This CDR3 comprises 14 residues. After removal of 7 bases from V and 3 bases from J, the junction contained 5 bases not matched to a gene.

The genes are TRBV4-1 and TRBJ2-3; D might be TRBD1 (5 bases). Germline V gene lookup returns CDR1 MGHRA and CDR2 YSYEKL. Trimming removed 1 base from V and 8 bases from J, with 13 bases in between. This CDR3 comprises 14 residues. In nucleotides, the CDR3 is TGCGCCAGCAGCCAAGCCCTCTTCCAGGGTACGCAGTATTTT. It is translated as CASSQALFQGTQYF.

This rearrangement joins TRBV6-1 to TRBJ2-3, with TRBD1 matching over 8 bases. CDR1 is MNHNS, CDR2 SASEGT, per germline. The CDR3 is 13 amino acids. Losses at the gene ends were 3 bases for V and 6 bases for J; bases not matched to a gene: 2. In DNA, the CDR3 is TGTGCCAGCAGTGAGGACAGGGAGGATACGCAGTATTTT. This codes for CASSEDREDTQYF.

The V and J genes are TRBV6-5 and TRBJ2-2, with TRBD1 matching over 7 bases. The CDR3 runs 14 residues. CDR1 and CDR2 (germline): MNHEY, SVGAGI. V lost 5 bases and J lost 5; bases outside the gene matches: 5. The CDR3 nucleotides read TGTGCCAGCAGTCGCGACAGGGAAACCGGGGAGCTGTTTTTT. Its translation is CASSRDRETGELFF.

The chain links TRBV7-2 to TRBJ2-1, with 13 nucleotides matching TRBD2. CDR1 is SGHTA, CDR2 FQGNSA, per germline. After removal of 2 bases from V and 4 bases from J, the junction contained 11 bases not matched to a gene. This CDR3 is 19 amino acids long. This CDR3 is CASSLRRLAGGQGYNEQFF. CDR3 nucleotides: TGTGCCAGCAGCTTACGGAGACTAGCGGGGGGCCAGGGGTACAATGAGCAGTTCTTC. The full variable domain, in which reference TRBV7-2 and TRBJ2-1 provide the parts outside the CDR3, is GAGVSQSPSNKVTEKGKDVELRCDPISGHTALYWYRQSLGQGLEFLIYFQGNSAPDKSGLPSDRFSAERTGGSVSTLTIQRTQQEDSAVYLCASSLRRLAGGQGYNEQFFGPGTRLTVL.

The V and J genes are TRBV4-3 and TRBJ1-2, with D maybe TRBD1 (5 bases). CDR3 length: 15 amino acids. The V end lost 0 bases, the J end lost 4 bases, and 12 bases lay between the germline ends. The germline V gene encodes CDR1 LGHNA and CDR2 YSLEER. CDR3 amino acids: CASSQDGGFGYGYTF. For the CDR3, the DNA is TGCGCCAGCAGCCAAGATGGGGGGTTCGGCTATGGCTACACCTTC.

The sample holds one count of this clone. The chain links TRBV15 to TRBJ2-5; the match to TRBD1 covers 8 bases. The CDR3 totals 18 residues. Germline V gene data show CDR1 as LNHNV and CDR2 as YYDKDF (reference sequence). Trimming removed 0 bases from V and 3 bases from J; junction bases left unmatched: 12. The CDR3 DNA follows: TGTGCCACCAGCAGAGATCTAACCCGACAGGGGAATAAAGAGACCCAGTACTTC. Amino acids: CATSRDLTRQGNKETQYF.

This chain links TRBV13 with TRBJ1-1; TRBD1 aligns across 8 bases. This CDR3 has 13 amino acids. Germline V lookup: CDR1 PRHDT, CDR2 FYEKMQ (reference sequence). J was trimmed by 7 bases and V by 9 bases; bases with no gene match: 10. In nucleotides, the CDR3 is TGTGCCAGTATCTTGGACAGGGCGAATGAAGCTTTCTTT. Translation gives CASILDRANEAFF. Together with reference TRBV13 and TRBJ1-1, the CDR3 gives the full variable domain: AAGVIQSPRHLIKEKRETATLKCYPIPRHDTVYWYQQGPGQDPQFLISFYEKMQSDKGSIPDRFSAQQFSDYHSELNMSSLELGDSALYFCASILDRANEAFFGQGTRLTVV.

The V and J genes are TRBV30 and TRBJ2-5; 8 positions match TRBD2. This CDR3 has 13 residues. CDR1 and CDR2 (germline): GTSNPN, SVGIG (reference sequence). Trimming took 4 bases from V and 0 from J; bases not matched to a gene: 1. CDR3 nucleotides: TGTGCCTGGACTAGCGGGTACCAAGAGACCCAGTACTTC. Amino acids: CAWTSGYQETQYF.

J is TRBJ2-7 and V is TRBV18; D perhaps matches TRBD1 (5 bases). Trimming took 5 bases from V and 3 from J, leaving 17 bases between them. There are 15 residues in the CDR3. The germline CDR1 and CDR2 sequences are KGHSH and LQKENI. CDR3 region: CASSSGEARGYEQYF. CDR3 bases: TGTGCCAGCTCATCCGGAGAGGCTAGGGGCTACGAGCAGTACTTC. Full variable domain (outside the CDR3, taken from reference TRBV18 and TRBJ2-7): NAGVMQNPRHLVRRRGQEARLRCSPMKGHSHVYWYRQLPEEGLKFMVYLQKENIIDESGMPKERFSAEFPKEGPSILRIQQVVRGDSAAYFCASSSGEARGYEQYFGPGTRLTVT.

This chain joins TRBV29-1 and TRBJ2-1; D not resolved. CDR3 length: 12 amino acids. Germline CDR1 is SQVTM and CDR2 is ANQGSEA. V lost 3 bases and J 4 bases, leaving 7 bases between the germline ends. The CDR3 sequence is CSVDLQYNEQFF. CDR3 in DNA: TGCAGCGTTGATCTTCAGTACAATGAGCAGTTCTTC.

The V gene is TRBV7-6, the J gene TRBJ2-3; D is perhaps TRBD1 (5 bases). Germline V gives CDR1 SGHVS, CDR2 FNYEAQ. CDR3 length: 17 amino acids. V was clipped by 1 base and J by 0 bases, with 14 bases between them. The CDR3 DNA sequence: TGTGCCAGCAGCTTAGTGGGTGAAGGGGCGAGCACAGATACGCAGTATTTT. It specifies CASSLVGEGASTDTQYF.

The V call is TRBV20-1, the J call TRBJ2-5, with 9 bases aligning to TRBD2. The V gene's germline CDR1 is DFQATT and CDR2 SNEGSKA (reference sequence). V shed 3 bases and J 5 bases; nucleotides not matched to a gene: 10. The CDR3 is made up of 15 amino acids. The CDR3 here is CSASQSSGVWETQYF. CDR3 DNA sequence: TGCAGTGCTAGTCAGTCTAGCGGGGTTTGGGAGACCCAGTACTTC.

For this clone: The junction departs from germline at one end; a sequencing error may be responsible. CDR3 residues: CARSRQGEISYEQYF. The DNA for the CDR3 is TGCGCCCGCAGCCGACAGGGGGAGATCTCCTACGAGCAGTACTTC. The chain carries TRBV4-1 and TRBJ2-7, with 9 bases that match TRBD1. Germline-derived CDR1 and CDR2 are MGHRA and YSYEKL. This CDR3 contains 15 residues.

The chain links TRBV4-3 to TRBJ1-1; D is ambiguous. The germline CDR1 and CDR2 sequences are LGHNA and YSLEER. Trimming removed 4 bases at V and 4 bases at J, with 13 bases between. The CDR3 runs 14 residues. The CDR3 DNA reads TGCGCCAGCAGCCTAAGCAGCGGAGTCACTGAAGCTTTCTTT. Amino acids: CASSLSSGVTEAFF.

The chain uses TRBV18 and TRBJ2-3; 7 nucleotides agree with TRBD2. Germline lookup yields CDR1 KGHSH and CDR2 LQKENI. The V segment lost 3 bases and the J segment 0 bases; nucleotides outside the gene matches: 3. CDR3 size: 15 residues. CDR3: CASSPARGSTDTQYF. As DNA, the CDR3 is TGTGCCAGCTCACCTGCGCGGGGGAGCACAGATACGCAGTATTTT.

This clone showed up just once. The chain uses TRBV9 and TRBJ1-6; the D gene is possibly TRBD1 (6 bases). Trimming shortened V by 4 bases and J by 6 bases, and 14 bases separated the two germline ends. The CDR3 spans 15 residues. Germline lookup yields CDR1 SGDLS and CDR2 YYNGEE. CDR3 in DNA: TGTGCCAGCAGCCCTTCCCAGGGGATTAATTCACCCCTCCACTTT. Protein: CASSPSQGINSPLHF.

The V gene is TRBV7-8, the J gene TRBJ1-2; TRBD1 aligns across 7 bases. V trimming: 1 base; J trimming: 0 bases; junction bases outside the gene matches: 5. Germline V gene data show CDR1 as SGHVS and CDR2 as FQNEAQ. The CDR3 is 16 amino acids. The CDR3 reads CASSLGRGQANYGYTF. In DNA form, the CDR3 reads TGTGCCAGCAGCTTAGGGCGAGGACAGGCTAACTATGGCTACACCTTC.